Listed here is a single TCR beta chain. Its specificity is not known. This sample is part of a study of multiple sclerosis patients with progressive multifocal leukoencephalopathy. The CDR3 is 13 residues long. The ends lost 4 bases at V and 7 bases at J; junction bases unmatched: 1. Per germline, CDR1 MNHNY and CDR2 SVGAGI (reference sequence). Time point specified: before natalizumab initiation. Sequencing used immunoSEQ multiplex PCR; TCRdb keeps in-frame clones, though not all of them. This repertoire shows about 30,000 clones, 80% to 95% found once; its top ten account for around 2.1%. Study-wide results and caveats: It is unclear whether the findings reflect JC virus infection or general immunocompromise. Clones expanded at PML were already present before and during natalizumab.

The sequence was obtained from a man aged 30 to 39 with multiple sclerosis. The genes are TRBV6-6 and TRBJ2-1; TRBD1 agrees at 10 bases. Sequencing was done on a sample of PBMCs. The CDR3 DNA follows: TGTGCCAGCAGTTCGGACAGGGGGAATGAGCAGTTCTTC. As protein: CASSSDRGNEQFF.